This T cell receptor (beta chain) was sequenced for a study of Ad26.COV2.S vaccination and SARS-CoV-2 variants. Study as a whole: Administration of Ad26.COV2.S was intramuscular, either once or twice 56 days apart. Whole-study findings and limits: Vaccine recipients had higher spike-specific TCR breadth than placebo recipients.

Described treatment: approximately 18 received Ad26.COV2.S at low or high dose, single or two shots; five or six received placebo; per-sample allocation not given. The study sampled participants on day 63 after the first vaccine or placebo injection. This person who donated was an adult of 18-55 years in Boston. What was given as vaccine was an Ad26 vector encoding Wuhan-strain SARS-CoV-2 spike. Note on this clone: What it binds is unknown.

Germline CDR1 and CDR2: SGDLS and YYNGEE. The CDR3 has 16 residues. The ends lost 4 bases at V and 1 base at J; junction bases unmatched: 6. Assay used: immunoSEQ multiplex PCR; TCRdb lists only in-frame clones, some missing. The table has under 250,000 clones, 87% seen once. The starting material was peripheral blood, obtained in a trial of Ad26.COV2.S vaccine versus placebo. This clonotype was obtained from a person between 18 and 65 years old who received the Ad26.COV2.S COVID-19 vaccine or a placebo. The chain recombines TRBV9 with TRBJ2-2; 8 bases match TRBD1. CDR3 residues: CASSPSGTGNTGELFF. CDR3 sequence (DNA): TGTGCCAGCAGCCCCTCCGGGACAGGGAACACCGGGGAGCTGTTTTTT.